Presented here are 10 T cell receptor delta chains from one specimen sequenced in a study of γδ T cells in repeated Plasmodium falciparum infection. Gammadelta T cells were flow-sorted from PBMC into Vgamma9/Vdelta2+ and Vdelta2-negative populations for bulk analysis. TCRdb fed the multiplex PCR reads to CATT. The data show roughly 86,000 delta-chain clones, with roughly 1.4% seen just once and under 9.5% held by the top ten. The sequenced material came from gamma-delta T cells from blood. Receptors originate from a pool of human donors (malaria-infected and uninfected, not separated).

This clone appeared a few times. A read error may explain this, as a much larger clone is one base away. This sample also contains other DNA sequences that code for the same CDR3. The V gene is TRDV1, the J gene TRDJ1; the match to TRDD3 covers 7 bases. The CDR3 totals 25 residues. Germline loops: CDR1 TSWWSYY, CDR2 QGS. This CDR3 is CALGGRIPGLLLANWGRTYTDKLIF. CDR3 coding DNA: TGTGCCCTTGGGGGGCGAATACCCGGCCTTCTCCTGGCAAACTGGGGTAGGACGTACACCGATAAACTCATCTTT.

Regarding this clone: A read error likely explains why the TCRdb protein, taken from a much larger clone, differs from this DNA's translation at residue 4; the protein shown is translated from the DNA. The chain has TRDV2 and TRDJ1, with 13 bases lining up with TRDD3. The J gene, missing from TCRdb, was assigned here through DNA to germline matching. Germline-derived CDR1 and CDR2 are GEAIGNYY and EKD. The CDR3 consists of 16 residues. Unmatched junction bases numbered 7, after V lost 5 bases and J lost 2 bases. DNA of the CDR3: TGTGCCTGTGGGGGACTGGGGGATACGGGTACCGATAAACTCATCTTT. Encoded protein: CACGGLGDTGTDKLIF.

This clone was seen at least ten times. A far larger clone is off by one base, so a read error is likely. This sample includes further DNA sequences coding for the same CDR3. The chain recombines TRDV1 with TRDJ1, with 13 positions matching TRDD3. Germline CDR1 reads TSWWSYY; CDR2 reads QGS. CDR3 length equals 22 residues. CDR3 in amino acids: CALGGPGRPSYAPTGGYAGLIF. The CDR3 region has the DNA TGTGCTCTCGGGGGACCGGGTCGGCCTTCCTACGCTCCTACTGGGGGATACGCGGGCCTCATCTTT.

This clone was found a few times. A far larger clone lies a single base away; this is likely a read error. Other DNA sequences from this sample encode an identical CDR3 as well. The chain couples TRDV1 to TRDJ2; 11 bases fit TRDD3. The CDR3 consists of 14 residues. Germline V gene lookup returns CDR1 TSWWSYY and CDR2 QGS. The CDR3 loop reads CALGEWGIRAQLFF. For the CDR3, the DNA is TGTGCTCTTGGGGAGTGGGGGATACGAGCACAGCTCTTCTTT.

Of note for this clone: This DNA's translation and the protein TCRdb lists, from a much larger clone, do not match at residue 11, likely due to a read error; the protein shown is translated from the DNA. The V gene is TRDV3, the J gene TRDJ1; 8 bases line up with TRDD3. TCRdb is silent on the J gene; assignment here came from matching the DNA to germline. V shed 1 base, J shed 4 bases, and the junction held 23 bases outside the gene matches. The CDR3 length is 19 residues. Germline loops: CDR1 TVYSNPD, CDR2 GDNSRS (reference sequence). CDR3 sequence (DNA): TGTGCCTTTATTACTACGGGGGACTGGGGGGTACGCTACGGCGATAAACTCATCTTT. Translated: CAFITTGDWGVRYGDKLIF.

Comment on this clone: A far larger clone lies a single base away; this is likely a read error. Other DNA sequences in the sample encode the same CDR3. The V gene was identified as TRDV2, while no J gene was called; the table's D gene call, TRDD3, was not cross checked with the DNA. CDR3 length: 14 residues. In germline, CDR1 is GEAIGNYY, CDR2 EKD. CDR3 DNA: TGTGCCTGTGAAGGTCTGGGGCAACCCGATAAGCTCATCTTT. This encodes CACEGLGQPDKLIF.

A remark on this clone: This likely reflects a read error, since a far larger clone is one base away. This same CDR3 is encoded by further DNA sequences in the sample. CDR3 DNA sequence: TGTGCCCTTGGGGACCACCCTTCCTCCCCGGGCGGGGTATGGTTTTGCGGCACCGATAAACTCATCTTT. Encoded protein: CALGDHPSSPGGVWFCGTDKLIF. This chain uses TRDV1 with TRDJ1; 7 bases agree with TRDD2. Germline matching of the DNA provided the J gene here, since TCRdb leaves it blank. Germline values: CDR1 TSWWSYY, CDR2 QGS. The CDR3 consists of 23 residues.

This clone was observed many times. Other nucleotide sequences from this sample produce the same CDR3. The V call is TRDV1, the J call TRDJ1; 13 positions match TRDD3. Germline V gives CDR1 TSWWSYY, CDR2 QGS. V was pared by 0 bases and J by 4 bases, with 23 bases of the junction left unmatched. The CDR3 is made up of 23 amino acids. CDR3 in amino acids: CALGELYYGSLLGDTGGCDKLIF. The DNA for the CDR3 is TGTGCTCTTGGGGAACTTTACTACGGGTCCCTACTGGGGGATACGGGGGGTTGCGATAAACTCATCTTT.

This clone was observed many times. TCRdb assigns this DNA the protein of a much larger clone, which departs from its translation at residue 12; this likely reflects a read error, and the protein shown comes from translating the DNA. V is TRDV3 and J is TRDJ1; D remains unclear. V shed 4 bases and J shed 3 bases, with 27 bases lying between them. The CDR3 covers 17 residues. CDR1 is TVYSNPD and CDR2 is GDNSRS in the germline V gene (reference sequence). The CDR3 DNA reads TGTGCCTCTACCTGGTCCCCGTATCGTAGGGAGGCCGATAAACTCATCTTT. This encodes CASTWSPYRREADKLIF.

A few counts support this clone. For this DNA, TCRdb reports the protein of a much larger clone, which diverges at residue 4, most likely from a read error; the protein presented here is translated directly from the DNA. V and J are TRDV2 and TRDJ1; D is undetermined. TCRdb is silent on the J gene; assignment here came from matching the DNA to germline. There are 16 residues in the CDR3. CDR1 and CDR2 (germline): GEAIGNYY, EKD. The CDR3 sequence: CACNTILREITDKLIF. The CDR3 DNA reads as TGTGCCTGTAACACCATTCTGCGGGAGATCACCGATAAACTCATCTTT.